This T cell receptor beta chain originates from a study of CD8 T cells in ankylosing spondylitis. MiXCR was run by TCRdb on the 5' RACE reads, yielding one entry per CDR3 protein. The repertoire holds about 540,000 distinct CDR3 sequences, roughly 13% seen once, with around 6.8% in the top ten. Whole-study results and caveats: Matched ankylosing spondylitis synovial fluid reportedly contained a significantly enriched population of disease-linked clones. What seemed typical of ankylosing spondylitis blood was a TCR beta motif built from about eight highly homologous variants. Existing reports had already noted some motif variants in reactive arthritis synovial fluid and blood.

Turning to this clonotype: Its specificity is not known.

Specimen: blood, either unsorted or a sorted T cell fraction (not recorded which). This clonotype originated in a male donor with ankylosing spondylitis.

Here the CDR3 DNA reads TGTGCCAGCAGTCCCGGACAGTTGACATACGAGCAGTACGTC. Amino acids: CASSPGQLTYEQYV. The chain links TRBV28 to TRBJ2-7; a possible D gene is TRBD1 (6 bases). Per germline, CDR1 MDHEN and CDR2 SYDVKM. The CDR3 consists of 14 residues. V lost 5 bases and J 4 bases, leaving 15 bases between the germline ends.